This TCR beta chain was sequenced for a study of cytomegalovirus exposure and HLA in healthy donors. PCR employed 60 Vbeta and 13 Jbeta primers. Clones were sequenced by immunoSEQ multiplex PCR, and TCRdb holds only the in-frame ones, with some missing. The table shows under 200,000 clones, with around 80% occurring only once. Study results and caveats: Later genetic work tied a missense DCLRE1C variant to beta-chain V and J trimming. TCR beta chains numbering some 160 were designated cytomegalovirus-associated. Common viral pathogens (according to a later analysis) appeared linked to several of the most significant clusters. Available immune exposure information was restricted to CMV serostatus only.

About this clone itself: What it binds is unknown.

The CDR3 runs 15 residues. V shed 10 bases, J shed 6 bases, and the junction held 13 bases outside the gene matches. The V gene's germline CDR1 is MDHEN and CDR2 SYDVKM. The sample consisted of PBMCs. The chain has TRBV28 and TRBJ1-2; 11 bases fit TRBD1. The clonotype originates from a male donor in good health and CMV-seropositive. The chain's CDR3 is CAIRGVGQGAHGYTF. The CDR3 DNA follows: TGTGCCATTCGGGGGGTAGGACAGGGGGCCCATGGCTACACCTTC.